The 16 T cell receptor beta chains in this list originate from one sample, sequenced in a study of cytomegalovirus exposure and HLA in healthy donors (TCRdb year 2017). Receptors were amplified or captured by the immunoSEQ multiplex PCR assay. For the multiplex PCR, a mixture combining 60 forward primers for TCR Vbeta segments and 13 reverse primers for TCR Jbeta segments was used. This immuneACCESS table, as held by TCRdb, lists in-frame sequences with V and J called but not all clones. Of the missing ones, under half trace to an unresolved V gene in checked studies; the others have no known cause. Across this sample there are 150,000 or so clones, with over 70% seen only once. The ten most abundant clones make up under 2.5% of the sample. The sequencing sample was made of PBMCs. The receptors originated from a man aged 25-40 years in good health and CMV-seronegative.

The rearrangement uses TRBV18 and TRBJ1-4, with D unclear. The CDR3 sequence is 14 residues long. Deletions cut 6 bases from V and 0 bases from J, with 8 bases between. Germline V gene sequence: CDR1 KGHSH, CDR2 LQKENI. CDR3 DNA: TGTGCCAGCTCTCGGGGTTCAACTAATGAAAAACTGTTTTTT. Its translation: CASSRGSTNEKLFF.

The chain carries TRBV6-6 and TRBJ2-1; 10 nucleotides match TRBD2. The CDR3 runs to 15 residues. V shed 8 bases and J 5 bases; nucleotides not matched to a gene: 9. Germline V gives CDR1 MNHNY, CDR2 SVGAGI (reference sequence). CDR3 loop: CASLPSSGRNNEQFF. The CDR3 region has the DNA TGTGCCAGCCTACCCTCTAGCGGGAGAAACAATGAGCAGTTCTTC.

V gene TRBV6-6 combines with J gene TRBJ1-1; weak D call: TRBD1 (5 bases). The CDR3 is 15 residues long. Deletions cut 0 bases from V and 5 bases from J, with 13 bases between. Germline V gene sequence: CDR1 MNHNY, CDR2 SVGAGI (reference sequence). The CDR3 loop is CASSYSAGGGTEAFF. The CDR3 nucleotides are TGTGCCAGCAGTTACTCGGCAGGCGGGGGAACTGAAGCTTTCTTT.

This clone has a handful of counts. V gene TRBV5-4 combines with J gene TRBJ2-7; the match to TRBD2 covers 12 bases. This CDR3 contains 15 residues. V shed 4 bases and J 1 base; nucleotides not matched to a gene: 3. The germline V gene has CDR1 SGHNT and CDR2 YYREEE (reference sequence). CDR3 region: CASSVTSGGSYEQYF. Here the CDR3 DNA reads TGTGCCAGCAGCGTGACTAGCGGGGGTTCCTACGAGCAGTACTTC.

The chain is built from TRBV5-4 and TRBJ2-1; 10 bases fit TRBD1. The V gene's germline CDR1 is SGHNT and CDR2 YYREEE (reference sequence). Trimming cost V 4 bases and J 8 bases; bases outside gene matches: 9. The CDR3 contains 15 residues. In DNA form, the CDR3 reads TGTGCCAGCAGCCCCGGGGGACAGGGGCCCCATGAGCAGTTCTTC. It yields the protein CASSPGGQGPHEQFF.

V gene TRBV30 combines with J gene TRBJ2-1; D is ambiguous. Germline loops: CDR1 GTSNPN, CDR2 SVGIG (reference sequence). CDR3 size: 12 residues. V was pared by 5 bases and J by 6 bases, with 11 bases between. CDR3 region: CAWGPQPNEQFF. The CDR3 DNA sequence: TGTGCCTGGGGCCCACAGCCCAATGAGCAGTTCTTC.

The V and J genes are TRBV14 and TRBJ2-7; 9 nucleotides match TRBD1. Germline V gives CDR1 SGHDN, CDR2 FVKESK. There are 16 residues in the CDR3. The ends lost 3 bases at V and 3 bases at J; junction bases unmatched: 9. The CDR3 nucleotides read TGTGCCAGCAGCCAGGACGGGACAGGGAGGATCTACGAGCAGTACTTC. This codes for CASSQDGTGRIYEQYF. The full variable domain, its missing parts supplied by reference TRBV14 and TRBJ2-7, is EAGVTQFPSHSVIEKGQTVTLRCDPISGHDNLYWYRRVMGKEIKFLLHFVKESKQDESGMPNNRFLAERTGGTYSTLKVQPAELEDSGVYFCASSQDGTGRIYEQYFGPGTRLTVT.

The chain links TRBV6-6 to TRBJ1-3; TRBD1 matches 8 bases. The V gene end was trimmed by 4 bases and the J gene end by 2 bases; junction bases not matched to a gene: 4. Germline V lookup: CDR1 MNHNY, CDR2 SVGAGI (reference sequence). The CDR3 length is 15 residues. The DNA for the CDR3 is TGTGCCAGCAGTTCCCGGACAGGGACTGGAAACACCATATATTTT. Its protein is CASSSRTGTGNTIYF.

The V gene is TRBV10-1, the J gene TRBJ1-2, with 7 bases lining up with TRBD1. CDR3 length equals 13 residues. Germline loops: CDR1 WNHNN, CDR2 SYGVQD (reference sequence). Trimming removed 5 bases from V and 5 bases from J; junction bases left unmatched: 5. This CDR3 reads CASSTGQNYGYTF. The DNA of the CDR3 is TGCGCCAGCAGTACGGGACAGAATTATGGCTACACCTTC.

This sequence joins TRBV6-5 and TRBJ1-3; D gene ambiguous. V was pared by 6 bases and J by 3 bases, with 6 bases between. The CDR3 loop spans 12 amino acids. CDR1 is MNHEY and CDR2 is SVGAGI in the germline V gene. CDR3 bases: TGTGCCAGCAGCCGCAGTGGAAACACCATATATTTT. Its translation: CASSRSGNTIYF.

The chain couples TRBV11-1 to TRBJ1-1; 8 nucleotides align to TRBD1. Per the germline V gene, CDR1 is SGHAT and CDR2 is FQDESV (reference sequence). With 5 bases clipped from V and 0 bases from J, the junction kept 5 bases outside the gene matches. This CDR3 comprises 15 residues. CDR3 nucleotide sequence: TGTGCCAGCAGCCCCCGACAGGGGTTGAACACTGAAGCTTTCTTT. Translation: CASSPRQGLNTEAFF.

The rearrangement uses TRBV5-4 and TRBJ1-1; 11 nucleotides line up with TRBD1. This CDR3 spans 15 amino acids. From germline, CDR1 is SGHNT and CDR2 YYREEE (reference sequence). V lost 7 bases, J lost 7 bases, and 12 bases stayed unmatched. Here the CDR3 reads CASEDRGLPSDEAFF. The CDR3 nucleotides read TGTGCCAGCGAGGACAGGGGGCTGCCGTCGGATGAAGCTTTCTTT. The full variable domain, completed using reference TRBV5-4 and TRBJ1-1, is ETGVTQSPTHLIKTRGQQVTLRCSSQSGHNTVSWYQQALGQGPQFIFQYYREEENGRGNFPPRFSGLQFPNYSSELNVNALELDDSALYLCASEDRGLPSDEAFFGQGTRLTVV.

This clone was seen a few times. The rearrangement links TRBV6-6 to TRBJ2-7; tentative D call: TRBD2 (6 bases). The CDR3 extends over 12 amino acids. The germline gives CDR1 MNHNY, CDR2 SVGAGI (reference sequence). V lost 6 bases to trimming and J lost 4 bases, with 10 bases between them. The chain's CDR3 is CASRRGLYEQYF. DNA for the CDR3: TGTGCCAGCAGGCGGGGATTGTACGAGCAGTACTTC.

J is TRBJ1-4 and V is TRBV11-2, with D possibly matching TRBD1 (5 bases). CDR1 is SGHAT and CDR2 is FQNNGV in the germline V gene. The CDR3 sequence is 13 residues long. The germline V and J ends were trimmed by 1 base and 8 bases, with 8 bases remaining between them. DNA of the CDR3: TGTGCCAGCAGCTTAGGCAGGGCCGAAAAACTGTTTTTT. Amino acids: CASSLGRAEKLFF.

The CDR3 protein is CASSERGWGYTF. CDR3 DNA sequence: TGCGCCAGCAGTGAGCGAGGGTGGGGCTACACCTTC. The chain uses TRBV10-1 and TRBJ1-2; D remains unclear. Germline assignment: CDR1 WNHNN and CDR2 SYGVQD (reference sequence). Between the trimmed V and J ends, which lost 2 bases and 8 bases, there was a span of 9 bases. There are 12 residues in the CDR3.

The chain combines TRBV5-1 with TRBJ2-7; 12 bases align to TRBD2. This CDR3 is 16 amino acids long. Looked up from germline, CDR1 is SGHRS and CDR2 is YFSETQ. J lost 2 bases, V lost 3 bases, and 6 bases had no gene match. CDR3: CASSWGLAGGTYEQYF. DNA of the CDR3: TGCGCCAGCAGCTGGGGTCTAGCGGGGGGGACCTACGAGCAGTACTTC.